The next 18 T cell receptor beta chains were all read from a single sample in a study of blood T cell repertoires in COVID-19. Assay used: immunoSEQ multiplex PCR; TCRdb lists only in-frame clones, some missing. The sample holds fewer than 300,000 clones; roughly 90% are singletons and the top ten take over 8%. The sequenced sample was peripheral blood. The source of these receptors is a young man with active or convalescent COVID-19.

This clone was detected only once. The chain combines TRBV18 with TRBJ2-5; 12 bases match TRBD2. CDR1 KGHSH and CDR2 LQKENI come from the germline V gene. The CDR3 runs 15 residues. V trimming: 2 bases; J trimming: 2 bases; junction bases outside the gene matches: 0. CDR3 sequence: CASSPGTSGQETQYF. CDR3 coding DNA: TGTGCCAGCTCACCAGGGACTAGCGGGCAAGAGACCCAGTACTTC.

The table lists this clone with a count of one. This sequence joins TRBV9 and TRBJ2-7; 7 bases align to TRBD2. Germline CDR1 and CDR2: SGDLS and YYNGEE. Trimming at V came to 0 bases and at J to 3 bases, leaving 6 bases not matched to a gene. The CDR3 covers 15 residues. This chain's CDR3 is CASSVEIGEGYEQYF. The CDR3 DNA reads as TGTGCCAGCAGCGTAGAAATCGGGGAGGGCTACGAGCAGTACTTC.

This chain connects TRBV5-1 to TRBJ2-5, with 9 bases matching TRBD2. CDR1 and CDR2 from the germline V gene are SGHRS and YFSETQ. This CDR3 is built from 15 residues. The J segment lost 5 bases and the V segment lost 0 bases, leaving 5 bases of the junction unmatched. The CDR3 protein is CASSLAGTSRETQYF. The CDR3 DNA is TGCGCCAGCAGCTTGGCCGGGACTAGCAGGGAGACCCAGTACTTC.

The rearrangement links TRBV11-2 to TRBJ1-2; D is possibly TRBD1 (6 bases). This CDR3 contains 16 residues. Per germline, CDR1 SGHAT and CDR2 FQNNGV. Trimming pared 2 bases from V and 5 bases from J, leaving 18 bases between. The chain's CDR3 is CASSLRKTDRRYGYTF. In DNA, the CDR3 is TGTGCCAGCAGCTTACGAAAGACAGACAGGCGATATGGCTACACCTTC.

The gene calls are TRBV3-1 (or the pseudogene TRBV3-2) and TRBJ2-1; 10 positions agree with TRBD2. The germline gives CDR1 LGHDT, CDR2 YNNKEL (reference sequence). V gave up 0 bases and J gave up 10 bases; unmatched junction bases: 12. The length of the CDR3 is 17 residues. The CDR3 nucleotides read TGTGCCAGCAGCCAAGATCTCCGGGCTAGCGGGGGAGGCGAGCAGTTCTTC. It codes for CASSQDLRASGGGEQFF.

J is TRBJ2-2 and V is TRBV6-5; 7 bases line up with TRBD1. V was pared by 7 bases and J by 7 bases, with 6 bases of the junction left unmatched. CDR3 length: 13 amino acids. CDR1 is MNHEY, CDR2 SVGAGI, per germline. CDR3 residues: CASNRQGHGELFF. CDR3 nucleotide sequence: TGTGCCAGCAATCGACAGGGTCACGGGGAGCTGTTTTTT.

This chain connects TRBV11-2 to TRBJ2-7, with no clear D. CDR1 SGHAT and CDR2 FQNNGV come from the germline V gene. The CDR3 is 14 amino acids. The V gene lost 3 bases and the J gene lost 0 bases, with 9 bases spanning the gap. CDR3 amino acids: CASSFDISSYEQYF. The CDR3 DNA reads TGTGCCAGCAGCTTTGACATCAGCTCCTACGAGCAGTACTTC.

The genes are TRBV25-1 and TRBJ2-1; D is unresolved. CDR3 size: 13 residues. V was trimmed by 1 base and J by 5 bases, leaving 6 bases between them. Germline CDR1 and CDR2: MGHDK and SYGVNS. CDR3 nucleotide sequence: TGTGCCAGCAGTGAATTACTGGACAATGAGCAGTTCTTC. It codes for CASSELLDNEQFF.

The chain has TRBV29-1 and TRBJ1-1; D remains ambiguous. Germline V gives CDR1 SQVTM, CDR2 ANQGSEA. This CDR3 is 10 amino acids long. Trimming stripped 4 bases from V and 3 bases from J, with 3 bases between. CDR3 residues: CSVVDTEAFF. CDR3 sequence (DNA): TGCAGCGTTGTCGACACTGAAGCTTTCTTT.

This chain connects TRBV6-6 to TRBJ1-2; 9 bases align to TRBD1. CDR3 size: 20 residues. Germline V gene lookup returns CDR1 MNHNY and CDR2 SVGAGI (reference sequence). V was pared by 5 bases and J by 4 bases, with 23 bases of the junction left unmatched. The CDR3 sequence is CASSPHIIPGQGLSGYGYTF. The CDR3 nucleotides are TGTGCCAGCAGTCCTCATATTATACCGGGACAGGGTTTAAGTGGCTATGGCTACACCTTC.

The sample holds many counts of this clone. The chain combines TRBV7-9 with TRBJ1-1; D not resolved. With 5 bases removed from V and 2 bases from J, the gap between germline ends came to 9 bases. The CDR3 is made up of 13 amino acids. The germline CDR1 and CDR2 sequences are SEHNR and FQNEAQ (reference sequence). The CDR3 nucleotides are TGTGCCAGCAGCCAACAAATAAACACTGAAGCTTTCTTT. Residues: CASSQQINTEAFF.

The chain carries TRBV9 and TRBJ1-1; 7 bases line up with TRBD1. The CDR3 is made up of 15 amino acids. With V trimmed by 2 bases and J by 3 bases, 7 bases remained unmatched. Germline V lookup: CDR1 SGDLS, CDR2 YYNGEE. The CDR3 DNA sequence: TGTGCCAGCAGCGTTGAGGGGGCAAGGGACACTGAAGCTTTCTTT. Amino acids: CASSVEGARDTEAFF.

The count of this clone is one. The CDR3 DNA is TGTGCCAGCAGACCAGAGGGTGATGGCTACACCTTC. Translation gives CASRPEGDGYTF. The V and J genes are TRBV7-9 and TRBJ1-2; D remains ambiguous. The V gene's germline CDR1 is SEHNR and CDR2 FQNEAQ (reference sequence). Trimming stripped 6 bases from V and 6 bases from J, with 11 bases between. This CDR3 contains 12 residues. The variable domain in full, completed from reference TRBV7-9 and TRBJ1-2, reads DTGVSQNPRHKITKRGQNVTFRCDPISEHNRLYWYRQTLGQGPEFLTYFQNEAQLEKSRLLSDRFSAERPKGSFSTLEIQRTEQGDSAMYLCASRPEGDGYTFGSGTRLTVV.

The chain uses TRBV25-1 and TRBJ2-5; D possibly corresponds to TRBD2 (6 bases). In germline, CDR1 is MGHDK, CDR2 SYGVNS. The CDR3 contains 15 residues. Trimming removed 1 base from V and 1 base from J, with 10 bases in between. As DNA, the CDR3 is TGTGCCAGCAGTGAATTCCGGGACTTCCAAGAGACCCAGTACTTC. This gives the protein CASSEFRDFQETQYF.

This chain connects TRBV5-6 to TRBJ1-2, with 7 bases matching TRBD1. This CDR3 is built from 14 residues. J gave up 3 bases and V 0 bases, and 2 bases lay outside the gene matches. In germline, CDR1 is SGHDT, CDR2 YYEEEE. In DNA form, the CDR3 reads TGTGCCAGCAGCTTGGTTGGGACAGACTATGGCTACACCTTC. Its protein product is CASSLVGTDYGYTF.

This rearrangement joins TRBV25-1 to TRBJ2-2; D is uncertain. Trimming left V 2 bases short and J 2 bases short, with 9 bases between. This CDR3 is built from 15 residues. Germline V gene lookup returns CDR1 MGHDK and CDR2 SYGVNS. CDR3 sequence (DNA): TGTGCCAGCAGTGAAAACAGCAAAAACACCGGGGAGCTGTTTTTT. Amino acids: CASSENSKNTGELFF.

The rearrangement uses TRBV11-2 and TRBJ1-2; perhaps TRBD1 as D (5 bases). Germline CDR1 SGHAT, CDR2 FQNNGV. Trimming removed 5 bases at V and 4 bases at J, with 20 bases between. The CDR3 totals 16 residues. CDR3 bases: TGTGCCAGCAGCCCATCCCGGACAAGGAAGATCTATGGCTACACCTTC. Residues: CASSPSRTRKIYGYTF.

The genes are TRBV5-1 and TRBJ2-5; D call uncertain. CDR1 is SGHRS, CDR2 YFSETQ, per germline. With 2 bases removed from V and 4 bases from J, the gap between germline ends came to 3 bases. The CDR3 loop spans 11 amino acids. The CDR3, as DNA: TGCGCCAGCAGCTTCGTAGAGACCCAGTACTTC. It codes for CASSFVETQYF.